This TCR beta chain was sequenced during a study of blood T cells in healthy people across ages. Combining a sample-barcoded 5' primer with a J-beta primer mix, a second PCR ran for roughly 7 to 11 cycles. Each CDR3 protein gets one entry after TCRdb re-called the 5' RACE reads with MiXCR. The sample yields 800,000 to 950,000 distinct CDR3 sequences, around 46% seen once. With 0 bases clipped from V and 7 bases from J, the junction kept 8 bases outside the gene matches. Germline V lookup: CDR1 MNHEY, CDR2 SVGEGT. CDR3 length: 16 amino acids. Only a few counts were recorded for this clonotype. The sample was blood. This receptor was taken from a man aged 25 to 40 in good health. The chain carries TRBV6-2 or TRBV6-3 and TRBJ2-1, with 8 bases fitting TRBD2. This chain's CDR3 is CASSYSAGLEVNEQFF. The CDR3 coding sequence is TGTGCCAGCAGTTACTCGGCGGGACTAGAGGTAAATGAGCAGTTCTTC.